This T cell receptor beta chain was sequenced in a study of cytomegalovirus exposure and HLA in healthy donors. Study-wide points: Researchers reported that a few CMV-associated chains were confirmed in vitro as CMV antigen-specific.

Remarks on this clone: No antigen is known for it.

The PCR contained 60 Vbeta and 13 Jbeta primers. Here immunoSEQ multiplex PCR was the method, and the copy in TCRdb shows in-frame clones only, minus some. The sample has under 200,000 clones, around four fifths seen once. Germline CDR1 is MNHEY and CDR2 is SVGAGI. V dropped 6 bases and J dropped 4; count of bases not matched to a gene: 2. The CDR3 has 13 amino acids. The clonotype comes from a man under 40 in good health and CMV-seronegative. Sequencing input: PBMCs. This chain links TRBV6-5 with TRBJ1-1; 10 nucleotides match TRBD1. CDR3 region: CASRGTGVTEAFF. The CDR3 region has the DNA TGTGCCAGCAGAGGGACAGGGGTCACTGAAGCTTTCTTT.